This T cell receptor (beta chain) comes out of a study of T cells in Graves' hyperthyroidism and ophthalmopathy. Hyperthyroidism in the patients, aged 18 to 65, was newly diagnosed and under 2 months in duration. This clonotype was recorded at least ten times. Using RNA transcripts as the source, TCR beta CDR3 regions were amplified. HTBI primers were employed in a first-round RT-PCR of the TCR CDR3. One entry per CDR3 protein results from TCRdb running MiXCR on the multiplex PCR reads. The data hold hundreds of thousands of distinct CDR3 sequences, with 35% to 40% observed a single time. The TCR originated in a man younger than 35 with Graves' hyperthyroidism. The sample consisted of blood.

CDR3 nucleotides: TGTGCCAGCAGATCGACAGGGGGTCGGGAGACCCAGTACTTC. This gives the protein CASRSTGGRETQYF. The V gene is TRBV7-9, the J gene TRBJ2-5, with 9 bases matching TRBD1. The CDR3 extends over 14 amino acids. J lost 5 bases, V lost 6 bases, and 7 bases had no gene match. CDR1 SEHNR and CDR2 FQNEAQ come from the germline V gene (reference sequence).